The entry below gives a single T cell receptor beta chain sequence along with its context. Its antigen remains unidentified. The data stem from a study of T cell repertoires in cytomegalovirus infection. Study in general: Newly reported HLA-C-restricted and thoroughly characterized HLA-B-restricted CMV epitopes were employed.

TCRdb fed the reads into MiXCR, producing one record per CDR3 protein. The sample lists a few hundred thousand distinct CDR3 sequences, roughly 34% seen once, with about a sixth in the top ten. The sample here was cultured PBMCs, taken from culture after CMV antigen stimulation. The clonotype originates from a human donor in good health (CMV status not recorded). Some clones in this sample may be carry-over from other donors' samples.

CDR3 in amino acids: CASGGLAGADEQFF. CDR3 sequence (DNA): TGTGCCAGCGGGGGACTAGCGGGAGCCGATGAGCAGTTCTTC. V and J are TRBV27 and TRBJ2-1; 14 bases map to TRBD2. J gave up 8 bases and V 8 bases, and 5 bases lay outside the gene matches. CDR3 length equals 14 residues. Germline CDR1 reads MNHEY; CDR2 reads SMNVEV (reference sequence).